This is a list of T cell receptor beta chains from one sample in a study of blood T cells in healthy people across ages. TCRdb re-called the 5' RACE reads with MiXCR, one entry per CDR3 protein. The table lists under 2,000,000 distinct CDR3 sequences, 40% to 55% of them singletons. Sequencing input: blood. The receptors were gathered from a woman aged 40 to 50 in good health. CDR3s include the opening cysteine and the closing phenylalanine or tryptophan. The D gene is left open where the match is weak. Clone size, where shown, is once, few, many, or a class for clones that have expanded.

TRBJ2-1,TRBV27,NA,TRBD2,TGTGCCAGCAGTGGGCTAGCGGCCTCCTACAATGAGCAGTTCTTC,CASSGLAASYNEQFF
TRBJ2-3,TRBV24-1,NA,TRBD1,TGTGCCACCAGTGATTGGCCGGACAGGGGGCAGGTGGATACGCAGTATTTT,CATSDWPDRGQVDTQYF
TRBJ2-7,TRBV28,few,TRBD1,TGTGCCAGCAGTAGGACAGGGACTCGTATCTCCTACGAGCAGTACTTC,CASSRTGTRISYEQYF
TRBJ2-1,TRBV6-5,NA,NA,TGTGCCAGCAGTTCTCAGAGCGAGGGGTGGGCGGATGAGCAGTTCTTC,CASSSQSEGWADEQFF
TRBJ2-1,TRBV6-6,NA,NA,TGTGCCTGCAGTGGGGGTGGGGCCGGCGCAAATGAGCAGTTCTTC,CACSGGGAGANEQFF
TRBJ2-5,TRBV28,NA,NA,TGTGCCAGCAGTTCTAGTCAGCGACACAACCAAGAGACCCAGTACTTC,CASSSSQRHNQETQYF
TRBJ2-5,TRBV7-2,many,NA,TGTGCCAGCAGCTTAACCGGACAGAACTACCAAGAGACCCAGTACTTC,CASSLTGQNYQETQYF
TRBJ2-4,TRBV6-2/TRBV6-3,few,NA,TGTGCCAGCAGCTCCGCGGTCTACATTCAGTACTTC,CASSSAVYIQYF
TRBJ2-7,TRBV14,few,TRBD1,TGTGCCAGCAGCCAAGCCTACAGGGGCTTGAGCTCCTACGAGCAGTACTTC,CASSQAYRGLSSYEQYF
TRBJ2-5,TRBV4-3,once,TRBD1,TGCGCCAGCAGCCAAGATACAGGGGGCCCCTACAAGCAGTACTTC,CASSQDTGGPYKQYF
TRBJ2-3,TRBV28,NA,TRBD2,TGTGCCAGCAGTGGTACTAGCGGGGCCCGGGATACGCAGTATTTT,CASSGTSGARDTQYF
TRBJ1-2,TRBV6-2/TRBV6-3,few,TRBD1,TGTGCCAGCGGGACAGGGACTATCTACACCTTC,CASGTGTIYTF
TRBJ2-7,TRBV20-1,NA,TRBD1,TGCAGTGCTAGCCGGGACAGGGACATCGAGCAGTACTTC,CSASRDRDIEQYF
TRBJ1-2,TRBV4-1,NA,TRBD1,TGCGCCAGCAGCCAGACAGGGGCGGGAATATATGGCTACACCTTC,CASSQTGAGIYGYTF
TRBJ2-3,TRBV20-1,NA,TRBD1,TGCAGTGCTAGAGATGGGGGACAGGCAATGACAGATACGCAGTATTTT,CSARDGGQAMTDTQYF
TRBJ2-1,TRBV5-4,NA,TRBD2,TGTGCCAGCAGCCGGGAACCCGGGACTAGCAACCATGAGCAGTTCTTC,CASSREPGTSNHEQFF
TRBJ2-5,TRBV6-6,few,TRBD2,TGTGCCAGCAGTTACTCTTCGGGTAGCGGGGCGCTAGAGACCCAGTACTTC,CASSYSSGSGALETQYF